This T cell receptor (beta chain) appears in the sequencing data of a study of cytomegalovirus exposure and HLA in healthy donors. Study background: An earlier analysis identified 120 million or so unique TCR beta sequences in 150 million to 200 million T cells. The study, taken as a whole, reports: The study designated fewer than 200 TCR beta chains cytomegalovirus-associated.

The PCR used 60 Vbeta and 13 Jbeta primers. Generated by immunoSEQ multiplex PCR, the TCRdb table keeps only in-frame clones and is missing some. The sample records about 270,000 clones, around two thirds being singletons. CDR1 GTSNPN and CDR2 SVGIG come from the germline V gene (reference sequence). The CDR3 consists of 14 residues. The V and J ends lost 4 bases and 0 bases respectively, with 9 bases between them. Comment on this clone: Its antigen remains unidentified.

This chain links TRBV30 with TRBJ2-2; weak D call: TRBD1 (6 bases). The source of this sequence is a female donor in good health and CMV-seronegative. The material sequenced was PBMCs. CDR3 nucleotides: TGTGCCTGGAACGCAGGGGCGAACACCGGGGAGCTGTTTTTT. The encoded protein is CAWNAGANTGELFF.